These T cell receptor beta chains were read from a single sample in a study of CD8 T cells in ankylosing spondylitis. One entry per CDR3 protein results from TCRdb running MiXCR on the 5' RACE reads. The sample carries 750,000 to 850,000 distinct CDR3 sequences, about 10% recorded once. The sample taken for sequencing was blood, either unsorted or a sorted T cell fraction (not recorded which). Every receptor here comes from a male donor with ankylosing spondylitis. Each CDR3 is given with its conserved first and last residue. The D gene is left open where the match is weak. Size is omitted from some rows. Given values are once, few, many or a class for expanded clones.

V	D	size	J	CDR3	DNA
TRBV5-1	TRBD1	many	TRBJ1-2	CASSPQGANLANYGYTF	TGCGCCAGCAGCCCCCAGGGGGCTAACCTTGCTAACTATGGCTACACCTTC
TRBV20-1	.	many	TRBJ1-1	CSARAGSGTEAFF	TGCAGTGCTAGAGCGGGGAGTGGGACTGAAGCTTTCTTT
TRBV20-1	.	.	TRBJ1-5	CSARAGAGNQPQHF	TGCAGTGCTAGAGCCGGGGCCGGCAATCAGCCCCAGCATTTT
TRBV5-1	.	many	TRBJ2-7	CASSPAALSYEQYF	TGCGCCAGCAGCCCAGCGGCCCTCTCCTACGAGCAGTACTTC
TRBV5-1	.	.	TRBJ1-6	CASSKTRVAYNSPLHF	TGCGCCAGCAGCAAAACACGAGTCGCCTATAATTCACCCCTCCACTTT
TRBV29-1	TRBD2	many	TRBJ2-7	CSVARVAGEDEQYF	TGCAGCGTTGCAAGGGTAGCGGGAGAGGACGAGCAGTACTTC
TRBV7-2	.	few	TRBJ2-1	CASSLADSRNEQFF	TGTGCCAGCAGCTTAGCGGACAGTAGAAATGAGCAGTTCTTC
TRBV20-1	.	.	TRBJ1-3	CSASYRNSGNTIYF	TGCAGTGCTAGCTACCGAAACTCTGGAAACACCATATATTTT
TRBV6-1	.	.	TRBJ2-3	CASSEARWGLTQYF	TGTGCCAGCAGTGAAGCCCGGTGGGGGTTGACGCAGTATTTT
TRBV7-8	.	.	TRBJ1-1	CATNRAFYTEAFF	TGTGCCACCAACAGGGCTTTTTACACTGAAGCTTTCTTT
TRBV15	.	few	TRBJ2-3	CATSRVGRGTPDTQYF	TGTGCCACCAGCAGAGTGGGGCGGGGAACGCCAGATACGCAGTATTTT
TRBV20-1	.	few	TRBJ2-5	CSASTYQETQYF	TGCAGTGCTAGTACTTACCAAGAGACCCAGTACTTC
TRBV7-2	.	many	TRBJ2-1	CASSLTSYNEQFF	TGTGCCAGCAGCTTAACCTCCTACAATGAGCAGTTCTTC
TRBV20-1	.	.	TRBJ1-2	CSAFSGVAGYTF	TGCAGTGCCTTCTCAGGGGTTGCTGGCTACACCTTC
TRBV20-1	TRBD1	few	TRBJ1-1	CSAADRGNTEAFF	TGCAGTGCTGCGGACAGGGGGAACACTGAAGCTTTCTTT
TRBV24-1	TRBD1	many	TRBJ2-7	CATSDPGQGVYEQYF	TGTGCCACCAGTGATCCCGGACAGGGGGTCTACGAGCAGTACTTC
TRBV3-1	.	many	TRBJ2-3	CASSPGQAGTDTQYF	TGTGCCAGCAGTCCGGGTCAGGCGGGCACAGATACGCAGTATTTT
TRBV7-9	.	few	TRBJ2-3	CASSSGRLSTDTQYF	TGTGCCAGCAGCTCTGGACGCCTTAGCACAGATACGCAGTATTTT
TRBV20-1	TRBD2	.	TRBJ2-7	CSAREGGGGPTSYEQYF	TGCAGTGCTAGAGAAGGAGGCGGGGGGCCTACCTCCTACGAGCAGTACTTC
TRBV4-2	TRBD2	.	TRBJ2-3	CASSLRPSGGDTQYF	TGTGCCAGCAGCCTCCGTCCTAGCGGTGGTGATACGCAGTATTTT
TRBV2	TRBD1	.	TRBJ2-1	CASSVFTGDNEQFF	TGTGCCAGCAGTGTTTTTACAGGGGACAATGAGCAGTTCTTC
TRBV5-1	.	few	TRBJ1-5	CASSYQPQGLGNQPQHF	TGCGCCAGCAGCTACCAGCCGCAGGGGTTAGGCAATCAGCCCCAGCATTTT
TRBV6-1	TRBD2	few	TRBJ2-5	CASRPSGRAWETQYF	TGTGCCAGCAGGCCTAGCGGGAGGGCCTGGGAGACCCAGTACTTC
TRBV10-3	.	.	TRBJ1-1	CAISSRDPNTEAFF	TGTGCCATCAGTTCCCGGGACCCGAACACTGAAGCTTTCTTT
TRBV20-1	TRBD1	.	TRBJ2-5	CSASQGEQTQYF	TGCAGTGCTAGTCAGGGGGAACAGACCCAGTACTTC
TRBV9	TRBD2	few	TRBJ2-2	CASSVVPSGPNTGELFF	TGTGCCAGCAGCGTAGTTCCTAGCGGGCCTAACACCGGGGAGCTGTTTTTT
TRBV6-5	TRBD1	few	TRBJ1-4	CASSYTGGQEKLFF	TGTGCCAGCAGTTACACAGGGGGCCAGGAAAAACTGTTTTTT
TRBV7-2	.	.	TRBJ2-5	CASSFAAQYQETQYF	TGTGCCAGCAGCTTCGCAGCCCAGTACCAAGAGACCCAGTACTTC
TRBV20-1	.	few	TRBJ1-2	CSAVGQVDGYTF	TGCAGTGCGGTGGGACAAGTCGATGGCTACACCTTC
TRBV28	.	.	TRBJ1-2	CASNLFLYGYTF	TGTGCCAGCAATTTATTCCTCTATGGCTACACCTTC
TRBV18	TRBD1	few	TRBJ1-3	CASSSPTGRRGNTIYF	TGTGCCAGCTCATCACCGACAGGGAGGCGGGGAAACACCATATATTTT
TRBV5-1	.	few	TRBJ2-6	CASQAPSGANVLTF	TGCGCCAGCCAGGCACCCTCTGGGGCCAACGTCCTGACTTTC
TRBV20-1	.	many	TRBJ2-1	CSASLRGDEQFF	TGCAGTGCTAGCTTGCGGGGTGATGAGCAGTTCTTC
TRBV18	.	.	TRBJ2-7	CASSPRSITAYEQYF	TGTGCCAGCTCACCACGGTCGATTACTGCATACGAGCAGTACTTC
TRBV2	.	.	TRBJ1-1	CASNLWGTEAFF	TGTGCCAGCAACTTGTGGGGGACTGAAGCTTTCTTT
TRBV6-5	.	many	TRBJ2-3	CASSYGTRTDTQYF	TGTGCCAGCAGTTACGGGACCCGCACAGATACGCAGTATTTT
TRBV6-2/TRBV6-3	.	.	TRBJ2-7	CASSYRSGGSGTYEQYF	TGTGCCAGCAGTTATAGGTCCGGAGGCTCCGGGACCTACGAGCAGTACTTC
TRBV12-3/TRBV12-4	.	.	TRBJ1-2	CASSLRTNGYTF	TGTGCCAGCAGTTTACGGACAAATGGCTACACCTTC
TRBV29-1	.	.	TRBJ2-6	CSVEGSPGANVLTF	TGCAGCGTTGAAGGCTCTCCTGGGGCCAACGTCCTGACTTTC
TRBV20-1	.	few	TRBJ2-1	CSAGGPQRRLNEQFF	TGCAGTGCTGGGGGACCCCAACGGCGTCTCAATGAGCAGTTCTTC
TRBV28	.	.	TRBJ2-7	CASSSRQPYEQYF	TGTGCCAGCAGTTCTCGACAGCCCTACGAGCAGTACTTC
TRBV12-3/TRBV12-4	.	many	TRBJ2-1	CASRGGVHNEQFF	TGTGCCAGCAGAGGGGGGGTCCACAATGAGCAGTTCTTC
TRBV5-1	.	many	TRBJ1-1	CASSLLGRENTEAFF	TGCGCCAGCAGCTTGTTGGGCAGGGAGAACACTGAAGCTTTCTTT
TRBV4-1	.	.	TRBJ2-1	CASSQVAARSYNEQFF	TGCGCCAGCAGCCAAGTCGCAGCGCGCTCCTACAATGAGCAGTTCTTC
TRBV7-2	.	.	TRBJ1-1	CASSFGGAGPFF	TGTGCCAGCAGCTTCGGAGGGGCGGGGCCTTTCTTT
TRBV29-1	TRBD1	many	TRBJ2-2	CSVRQGFITGELFF	TGCAGCGTTCGACAGGGGTTCATAACCGGGGAGCTGTTTTTT
TRBV25-1	.	few	TRBJ2-4	CASSDTVRNIQYF	TGTGCCAGCAGTGATACAGTGCGCAACATTCAGTACTTC
TRBV20-1	.	many	TRBJ1-4	CSARDGWDEKLFF	TGCAGTGCTAGAGATGGGTGGGATGAAAAACTGTTTTTT
TRBV2	.	.	TRBJ2-5	CASLAYQETQYF	TGTGCCAGCTTGGCCTATCAAGAGACCCAGTACTTC
TRBV5-1	.	many	TRBJ1-6	CASSLSGNSPLHF	TGCGCCAGCAGCTTGTCAGGGAATTCACCCCTCCACTTT
TRBV20-1	.	few	TRBJ2-5	CSASGIATQYF	TGCAGTGCTAGCGGGATAGCGACCCAGTACTTC
TRBV10-3	.	few	TRBJ1-1	CAISESISRGVTEAFF	TGTGCCATCAGTGAGTCGATCTCAAGGGGCGTCACTGAAGCTTTCTTT
TRBV4-2	.	many	TRBJ1-2	CASSQDGSSYTF	TGTGCCAGCAGCCAAGATGGGTCAAGCTACACCTTC
TRBV11-2	.	few	TRBJ2-4	CASSLEVAVGAKNIQYF	TGTGCCAGCAGCTTAGAGGTAGCGGTGGGGGCCAAAAACATTCAGTACTTC
TRBV6-2/TRBV6-3	.	few	TRBJ2-7	CASRSSVGFSYEQYF	TGTGCCAGCAGGTCCTCGGTTGGCTTTTCCTACGAGCAGTACTTC
TRBV7-9	.	few	TRBJ1-1	CASSLNNLANTEAFF	TGTGCCAGCAGCTTAAATAATCTGGCGAACACTGAAGCTTTCTTT
TRBV18	.	.	TRBJ2-1	CASSPNGNEQFF	TGTGCCAGCTCACCGAATGGGAATGAGCAGTTCTTC
TRBV10-1	.	few	TRBJ1-2	CASSEPLGGLRDGYTF	TGCGCCAGCAGTGAGCCACTGGGGGGTCTCCGCGACGGCTACACCTTC
TRBV5-5	.	few	TRBJ2-2	CASRMFGGELFF	TGTGCCAGCAGAATGTTTGGCGGAGAGCTGTTTTTT
TRBV5-1	.	.	TRBJ1-3	CASSLETVSGNTIYF	TGCGCCAGCAGCTTGGAAACAGTCTCTGGAAACACCATATATTTT